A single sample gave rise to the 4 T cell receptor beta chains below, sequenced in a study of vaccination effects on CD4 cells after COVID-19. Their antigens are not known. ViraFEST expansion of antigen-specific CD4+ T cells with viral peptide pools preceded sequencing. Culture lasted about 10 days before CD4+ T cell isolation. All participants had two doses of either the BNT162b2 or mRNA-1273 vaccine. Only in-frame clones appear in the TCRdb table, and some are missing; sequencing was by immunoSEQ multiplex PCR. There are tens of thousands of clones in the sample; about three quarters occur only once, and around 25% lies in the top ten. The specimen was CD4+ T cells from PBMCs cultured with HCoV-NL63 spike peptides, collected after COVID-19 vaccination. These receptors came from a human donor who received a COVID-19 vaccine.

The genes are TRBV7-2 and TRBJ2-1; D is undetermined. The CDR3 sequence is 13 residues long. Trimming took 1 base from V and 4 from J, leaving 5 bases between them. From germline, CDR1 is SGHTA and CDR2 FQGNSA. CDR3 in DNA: TGTGCCAGCAGCTTAGTGCGGTACAATGAGCAGTTCTTC. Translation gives CASSLVRYNEQFF.

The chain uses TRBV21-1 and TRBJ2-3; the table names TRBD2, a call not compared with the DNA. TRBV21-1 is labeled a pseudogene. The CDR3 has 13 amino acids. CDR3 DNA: TGTGCCAGCAGCCCCCTAGCGGGAGATACGCAGTATTTT. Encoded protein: CASSPLAGDTQYF.

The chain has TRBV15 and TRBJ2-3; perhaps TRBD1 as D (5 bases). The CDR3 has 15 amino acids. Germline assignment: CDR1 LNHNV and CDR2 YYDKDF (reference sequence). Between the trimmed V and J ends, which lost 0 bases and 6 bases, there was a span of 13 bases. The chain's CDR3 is CATSRDRVASDTQYF. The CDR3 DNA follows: TGTGCCACCAGCAGAGACAGGGTGGCCTCGGATACGCAGTATTTT.

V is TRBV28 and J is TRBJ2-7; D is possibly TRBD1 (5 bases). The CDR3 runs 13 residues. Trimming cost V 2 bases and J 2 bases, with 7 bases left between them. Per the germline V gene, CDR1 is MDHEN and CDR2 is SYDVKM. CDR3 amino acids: CASSLRGTYEQYF. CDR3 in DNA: TGTGCCAGCAGTTTAAGGGGCACCTACGAGCAGTACTTC.